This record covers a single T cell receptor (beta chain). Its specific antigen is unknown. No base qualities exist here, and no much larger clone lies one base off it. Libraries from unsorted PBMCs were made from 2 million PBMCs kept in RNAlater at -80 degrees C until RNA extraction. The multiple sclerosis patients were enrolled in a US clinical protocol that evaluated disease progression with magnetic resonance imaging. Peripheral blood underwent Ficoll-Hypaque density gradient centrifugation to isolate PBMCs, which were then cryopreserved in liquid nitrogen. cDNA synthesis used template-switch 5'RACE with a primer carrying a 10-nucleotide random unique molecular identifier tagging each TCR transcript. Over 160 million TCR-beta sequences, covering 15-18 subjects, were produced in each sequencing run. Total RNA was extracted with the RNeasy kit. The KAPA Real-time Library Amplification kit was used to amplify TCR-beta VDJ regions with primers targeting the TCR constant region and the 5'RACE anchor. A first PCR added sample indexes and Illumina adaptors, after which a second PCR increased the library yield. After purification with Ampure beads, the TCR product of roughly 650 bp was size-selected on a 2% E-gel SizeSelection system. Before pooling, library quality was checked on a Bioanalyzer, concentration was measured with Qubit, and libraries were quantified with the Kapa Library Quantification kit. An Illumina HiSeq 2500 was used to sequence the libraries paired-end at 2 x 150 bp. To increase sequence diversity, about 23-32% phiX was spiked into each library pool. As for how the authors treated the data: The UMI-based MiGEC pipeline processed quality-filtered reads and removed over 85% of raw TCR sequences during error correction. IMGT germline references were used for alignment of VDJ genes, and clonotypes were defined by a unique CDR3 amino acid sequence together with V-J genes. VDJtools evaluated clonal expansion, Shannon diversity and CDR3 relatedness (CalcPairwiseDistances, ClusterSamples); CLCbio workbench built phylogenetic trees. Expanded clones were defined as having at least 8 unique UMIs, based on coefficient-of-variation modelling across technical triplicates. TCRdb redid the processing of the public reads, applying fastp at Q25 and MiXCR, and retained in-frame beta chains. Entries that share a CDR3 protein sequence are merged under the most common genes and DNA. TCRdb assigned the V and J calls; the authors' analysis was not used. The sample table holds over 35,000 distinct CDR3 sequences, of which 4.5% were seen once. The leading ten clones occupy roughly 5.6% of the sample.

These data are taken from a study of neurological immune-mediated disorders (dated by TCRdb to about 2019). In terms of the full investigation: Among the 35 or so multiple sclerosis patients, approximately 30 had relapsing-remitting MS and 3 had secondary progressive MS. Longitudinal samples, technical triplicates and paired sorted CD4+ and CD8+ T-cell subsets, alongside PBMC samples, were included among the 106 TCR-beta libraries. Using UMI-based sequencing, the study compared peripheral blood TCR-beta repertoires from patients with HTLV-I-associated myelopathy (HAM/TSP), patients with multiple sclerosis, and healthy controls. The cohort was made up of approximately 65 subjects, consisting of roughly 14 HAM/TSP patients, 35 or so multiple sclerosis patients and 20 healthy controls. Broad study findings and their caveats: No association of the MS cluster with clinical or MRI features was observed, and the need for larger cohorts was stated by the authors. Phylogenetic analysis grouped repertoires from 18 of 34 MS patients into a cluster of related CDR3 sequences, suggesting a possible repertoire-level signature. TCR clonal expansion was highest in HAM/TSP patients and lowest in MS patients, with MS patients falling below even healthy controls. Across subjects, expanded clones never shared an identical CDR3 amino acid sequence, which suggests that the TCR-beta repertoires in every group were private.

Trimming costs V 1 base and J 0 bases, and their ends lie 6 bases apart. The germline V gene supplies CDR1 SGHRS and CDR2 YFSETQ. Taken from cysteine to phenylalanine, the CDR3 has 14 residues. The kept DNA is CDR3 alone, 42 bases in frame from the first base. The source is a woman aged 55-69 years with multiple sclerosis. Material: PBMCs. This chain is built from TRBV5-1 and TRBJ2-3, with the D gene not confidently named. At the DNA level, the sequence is TGCGCCAGCAGCTTGCCGGCTAGCACAGATACGCAGTATTTT. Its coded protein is CASSLPASTDTQYF. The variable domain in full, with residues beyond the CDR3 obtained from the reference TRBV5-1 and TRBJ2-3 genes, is KAGVTQTPRYLIKTRGQQVTLSCSPISGHRSVSWYQQTPGQGLQFLFEYFSETQRNKGNFPGRFSGRQFSNSRSEMNVSTLELGDSALYLCASSLPASTDTQYFGPGTRLTVL.